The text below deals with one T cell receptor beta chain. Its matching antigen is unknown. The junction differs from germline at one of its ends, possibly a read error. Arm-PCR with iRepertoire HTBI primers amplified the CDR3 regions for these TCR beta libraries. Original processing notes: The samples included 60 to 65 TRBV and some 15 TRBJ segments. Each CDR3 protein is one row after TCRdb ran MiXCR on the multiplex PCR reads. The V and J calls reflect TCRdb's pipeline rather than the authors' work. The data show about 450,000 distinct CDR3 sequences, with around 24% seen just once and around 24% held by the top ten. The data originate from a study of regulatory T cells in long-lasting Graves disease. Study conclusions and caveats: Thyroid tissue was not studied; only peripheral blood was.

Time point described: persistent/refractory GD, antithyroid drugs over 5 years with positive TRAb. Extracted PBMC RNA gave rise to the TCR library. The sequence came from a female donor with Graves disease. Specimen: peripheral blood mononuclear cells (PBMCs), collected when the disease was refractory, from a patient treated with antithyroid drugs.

In nucleotides, the CDR3 is TGTGCCAACAGCCCCGACGGGAGGAGCTACGAGCAGTACTTC. Residues: CANSPDGRSYEQYF. The gene calls are TRBV7-3 and TRBJ2-7, with 7 bases lining up with TRBD2. The CDR3 totals 14 residues. CDR1 and CDR2 from the germline V gene are SGHTA and FQGTGA.